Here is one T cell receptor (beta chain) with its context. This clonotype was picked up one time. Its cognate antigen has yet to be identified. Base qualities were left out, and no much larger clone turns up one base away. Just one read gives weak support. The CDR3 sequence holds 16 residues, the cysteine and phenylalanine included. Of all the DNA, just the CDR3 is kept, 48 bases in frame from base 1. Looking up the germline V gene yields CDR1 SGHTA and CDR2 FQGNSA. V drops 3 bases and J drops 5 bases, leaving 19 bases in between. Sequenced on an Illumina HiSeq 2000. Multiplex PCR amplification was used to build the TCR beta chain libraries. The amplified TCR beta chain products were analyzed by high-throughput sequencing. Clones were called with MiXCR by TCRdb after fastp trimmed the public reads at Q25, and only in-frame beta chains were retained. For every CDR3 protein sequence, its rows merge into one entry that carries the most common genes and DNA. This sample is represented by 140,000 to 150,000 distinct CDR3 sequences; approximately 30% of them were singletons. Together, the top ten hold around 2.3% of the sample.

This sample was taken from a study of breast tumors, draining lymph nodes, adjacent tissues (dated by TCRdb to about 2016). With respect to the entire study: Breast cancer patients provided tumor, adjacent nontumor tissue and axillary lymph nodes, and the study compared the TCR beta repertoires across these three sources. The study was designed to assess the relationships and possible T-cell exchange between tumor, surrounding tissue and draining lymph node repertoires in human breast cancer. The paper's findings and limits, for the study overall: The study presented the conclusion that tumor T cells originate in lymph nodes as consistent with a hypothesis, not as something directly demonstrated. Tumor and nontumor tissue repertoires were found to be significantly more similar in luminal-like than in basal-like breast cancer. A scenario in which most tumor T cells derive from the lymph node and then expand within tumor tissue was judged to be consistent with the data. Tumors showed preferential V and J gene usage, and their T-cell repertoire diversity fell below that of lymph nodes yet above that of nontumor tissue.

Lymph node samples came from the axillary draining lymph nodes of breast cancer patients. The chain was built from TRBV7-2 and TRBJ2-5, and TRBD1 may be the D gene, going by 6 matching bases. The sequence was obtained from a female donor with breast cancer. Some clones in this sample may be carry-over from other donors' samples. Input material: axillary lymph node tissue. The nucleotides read TGTGCCAGCAGCTTGATGGGGGCGGGCACCGGGGAGACCCAGTACTTC. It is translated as CASSLMGAGTGETQYF. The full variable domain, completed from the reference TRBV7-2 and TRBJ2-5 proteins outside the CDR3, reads GAGVSQSPSNKVTEKGKDVELRCDPISGHTALYWYRQSLGQGLEFLIYFQGNSAPDKSGLPSDRFSAERTGGSVSTLTIQRTQQEDSAVYLCASSLMGAGTGETQYFGPGTRLLVL.